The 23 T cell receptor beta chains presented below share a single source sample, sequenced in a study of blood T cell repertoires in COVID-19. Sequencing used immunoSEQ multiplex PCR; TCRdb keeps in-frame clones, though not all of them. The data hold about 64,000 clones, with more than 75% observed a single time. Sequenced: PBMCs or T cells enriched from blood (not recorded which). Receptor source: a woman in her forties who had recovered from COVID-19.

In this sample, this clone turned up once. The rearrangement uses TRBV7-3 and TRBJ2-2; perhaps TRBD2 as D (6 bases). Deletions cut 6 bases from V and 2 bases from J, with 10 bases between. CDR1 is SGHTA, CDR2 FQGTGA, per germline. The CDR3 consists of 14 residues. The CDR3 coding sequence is TGTGCCAGCAGGAGGCGGGGAAACACCGGGGAGCTGTTTTTT. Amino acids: CASRRRGNTGELFF.

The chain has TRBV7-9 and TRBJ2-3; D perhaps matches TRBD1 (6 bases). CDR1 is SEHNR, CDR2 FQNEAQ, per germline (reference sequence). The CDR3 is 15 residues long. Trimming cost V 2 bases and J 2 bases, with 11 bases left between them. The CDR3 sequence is CASSLSGQTTDTQYF. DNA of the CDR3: TGTGCCAGCAGCTTAAGTGGACAGACCACAGATACGCAGTATTTT. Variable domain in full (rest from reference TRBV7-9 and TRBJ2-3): DTGVSQNPRHKITKRGQNVTFRCDPISEHNRLYWYRQTLGQGPEFLTYFQNEAQLEKSRLLSDRFSAERPKGSFSTLEIQRTEQGDSAMYLCASSLSGQTTDTQYFGPGTRLTVL.

CDR3 sequence: CSVSPGQGNSDTQYF. The DNA for the CDR3 is TGCAGCGTGAGTCCGGGACAGGGGAACTCAGATACGCAGTATTTT. The rearrangement uses TRBV29-1 and TRBJ2-3; 10 bases are shared with TRBD1. V lost 6 bases to trimming and J lost 4 bases; unmatched junction nucleotides: 10. The CDR3 length is 15 residues. The germline V gene has CDR1 SQVTM and CDR2 ANQGSEA.

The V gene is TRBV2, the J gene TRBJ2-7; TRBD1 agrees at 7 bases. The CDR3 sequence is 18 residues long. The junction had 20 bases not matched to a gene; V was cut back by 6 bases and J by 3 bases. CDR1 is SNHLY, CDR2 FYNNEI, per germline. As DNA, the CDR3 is TGTGCCAGCAGCGTGGACAAGAAGAAGACAGGGAAACACTACGAGCAGTACTTC. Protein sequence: CASSVDKKKTGKHYEQYF.

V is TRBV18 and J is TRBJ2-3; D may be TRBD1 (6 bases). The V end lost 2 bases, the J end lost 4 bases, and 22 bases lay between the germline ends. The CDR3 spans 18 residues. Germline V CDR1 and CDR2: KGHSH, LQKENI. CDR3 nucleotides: TGTGCCAGCTCACCAAGAGTTATAAAGGGGGATGAACCAGATACGCAGTATTTT. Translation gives CASSPRVIKGDEPDTQYF.

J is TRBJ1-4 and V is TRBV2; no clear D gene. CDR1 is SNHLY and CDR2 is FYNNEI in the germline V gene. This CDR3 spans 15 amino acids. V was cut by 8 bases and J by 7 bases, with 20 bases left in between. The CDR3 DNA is TGTGCCAGCGACTTGATGGGAGTTTCCCGTGAAAAACTGTTTTTT. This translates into CASDLMGVSREKLFF. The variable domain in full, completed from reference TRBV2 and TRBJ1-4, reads EPEVTQTPSHQVTQMGQEVILRCVPISNHLYFYWYRQILGQKVEFLVSFYNNEISEKSEIFDDQFSVERPDGSNFTLKIRSTKLEDSAMYFCASDLMGVSREKLFFGSGTQLSVL.

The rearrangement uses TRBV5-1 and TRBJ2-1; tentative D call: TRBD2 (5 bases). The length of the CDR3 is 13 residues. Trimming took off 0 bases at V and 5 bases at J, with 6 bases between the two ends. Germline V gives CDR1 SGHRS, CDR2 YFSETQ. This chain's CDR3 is CASSLVGNNEQFF. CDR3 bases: TGCGCCAGCAGCTTGGTCGGGAACAATGAGCAGTTCTTC.

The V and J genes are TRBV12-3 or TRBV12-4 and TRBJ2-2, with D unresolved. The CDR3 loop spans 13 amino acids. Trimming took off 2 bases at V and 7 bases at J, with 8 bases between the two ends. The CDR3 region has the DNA TGTGCCAGCAGTTTATTTCGCGTCGGGGAGCTGTTTTTT. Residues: CASSLFRVGELFF.

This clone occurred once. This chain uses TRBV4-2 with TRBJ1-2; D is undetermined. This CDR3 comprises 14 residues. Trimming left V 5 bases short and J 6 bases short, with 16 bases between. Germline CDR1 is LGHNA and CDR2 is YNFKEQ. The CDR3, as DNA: TGTGCCAGCAGCGAGGCGAGGGCCCTGAATGGCTACACCTTC. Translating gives CASSEARALNGYTF.

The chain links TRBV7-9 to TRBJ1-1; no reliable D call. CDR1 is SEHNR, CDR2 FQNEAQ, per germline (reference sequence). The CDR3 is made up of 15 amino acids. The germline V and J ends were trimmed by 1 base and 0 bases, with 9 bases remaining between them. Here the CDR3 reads CASSLGSLMNTEAFF. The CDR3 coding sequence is TGTGCCAGCAGCTTAGGTAGTCTTATGAACACTGAAGCTTTCTTT.

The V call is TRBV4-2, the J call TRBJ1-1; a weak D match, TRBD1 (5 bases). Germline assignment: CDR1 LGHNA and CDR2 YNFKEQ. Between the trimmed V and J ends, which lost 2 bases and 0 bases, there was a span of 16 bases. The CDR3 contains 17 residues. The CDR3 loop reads CASSQFSAGDLNTEAFF. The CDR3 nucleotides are TGTGCCAGCAGCCAATTTTCAGCGGGGGATCTGAACACTGAAGCTTTCTTT.

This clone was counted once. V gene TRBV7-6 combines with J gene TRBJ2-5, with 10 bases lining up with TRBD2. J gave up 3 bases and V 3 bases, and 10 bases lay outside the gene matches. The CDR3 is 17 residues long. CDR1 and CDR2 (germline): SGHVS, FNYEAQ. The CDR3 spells CASSFSGGITGEETQYF. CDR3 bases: TGTGCCAGCAGCTTTAGCGGGGGGATCACGGGAGAAGAGACCCAGTACTTC.

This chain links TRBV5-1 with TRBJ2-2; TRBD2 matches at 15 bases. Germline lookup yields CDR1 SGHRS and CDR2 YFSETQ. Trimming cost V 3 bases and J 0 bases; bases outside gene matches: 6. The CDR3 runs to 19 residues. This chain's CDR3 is CASSSEGTSGGSNTGELFF. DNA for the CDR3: TGCGCCAGCAGCTCCGAGGGGACTAGCGGGGGGTCGAACACCGGGGAGCTGTTTTTT. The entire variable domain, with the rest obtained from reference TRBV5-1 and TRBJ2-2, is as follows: KAGVTQTPRYLIKTRGQQVTLSCSPISGHRSVSWYQQTPGQGLQFLFEYFSETQRNKGNFPGRFSGRQFSNSRSEMNVSTLELGDSALYLCASSSEGTSGGSNTGELFFGEGSRLTVL.

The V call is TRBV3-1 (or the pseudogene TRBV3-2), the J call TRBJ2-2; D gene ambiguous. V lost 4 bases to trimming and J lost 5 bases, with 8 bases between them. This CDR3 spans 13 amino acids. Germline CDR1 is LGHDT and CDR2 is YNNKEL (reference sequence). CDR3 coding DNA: TGTGCCAGCAGCCCACTCGAGACCGGGGAGCTGTTTTTT. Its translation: CASSPLETGELFF.

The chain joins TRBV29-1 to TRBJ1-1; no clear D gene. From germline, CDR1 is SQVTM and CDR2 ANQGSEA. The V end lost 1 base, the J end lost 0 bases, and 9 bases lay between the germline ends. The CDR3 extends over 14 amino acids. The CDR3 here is CSVEVPGMNTEAFF. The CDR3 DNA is TGCAGCGTTGAAGTTCCCGGGATGAACACTGAAGCTTTCTTT.

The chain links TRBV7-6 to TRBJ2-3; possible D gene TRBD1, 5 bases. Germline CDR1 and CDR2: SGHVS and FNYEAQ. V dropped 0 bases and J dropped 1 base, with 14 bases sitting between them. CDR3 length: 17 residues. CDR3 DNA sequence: TGTGCCAGCAGCTTAGCGTCGCAGGGCCCTGGCACAGATACGCAGTATTTT. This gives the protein CASSLASQGPGTDTQYF.

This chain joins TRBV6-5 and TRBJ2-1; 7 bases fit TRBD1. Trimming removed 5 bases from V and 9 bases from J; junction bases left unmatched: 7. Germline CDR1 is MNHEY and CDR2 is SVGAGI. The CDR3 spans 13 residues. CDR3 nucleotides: TGTGCCAGCAGTCTTGACAGGGTAGGTGAGCAGTTCTTC. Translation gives CASSLDRVGEQFF.

The CDR3 coding sequence is TGTGCCAGCAGTTTACTTACAGGGGGATCCCCTAGCACAGATACGCAGTATTTT. This codes for CASSLLTGGSPSTDTQYF. The chain couples TRBV27 to TRBJ2-3, with TRBD1 matching 8 bases. The germline CDR1 and CDR2 sequences are MNHEY and SMNVEV (reference sequence). V trimming: 2 bases; J trimming: 0 bases; junction bases outside the gene matches: 10. The CDR3 covers 18 residues.

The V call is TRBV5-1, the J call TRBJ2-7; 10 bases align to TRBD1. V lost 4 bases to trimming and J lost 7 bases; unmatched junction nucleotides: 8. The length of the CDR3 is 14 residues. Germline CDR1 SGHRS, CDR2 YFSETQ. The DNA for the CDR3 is TGCGCCAGCAGCCCGGGACAGGGGCGGAAAGAGCAGTACTTC. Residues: CASSPGQGRKEQYF.

The CDR3 protein is CASSQTGARETQYF. DNA of the CDR3: TGTGCCAGCAGCCAAACAGGGGCCCGAGAGACCCAGTACTTC. This chain connects TRBV4-2 to TRBJ2-5; 7 nucleotides agree with TRBD1. Germline CDR1 is LGHNA and CDR2 is YNFKEQ. The CDR3 has 14 amino acids. V dropped 2 bases and J dropped 4; count of bases not matched to a gene: 4.

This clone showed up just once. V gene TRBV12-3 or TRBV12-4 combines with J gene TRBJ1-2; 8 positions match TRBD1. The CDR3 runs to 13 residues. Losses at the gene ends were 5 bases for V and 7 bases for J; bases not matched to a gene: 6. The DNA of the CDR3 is TGTGCCAGCAGTGGGACAGGAAGTGTTGGCTACACCTTC. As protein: CASSGTGSVGYTF.

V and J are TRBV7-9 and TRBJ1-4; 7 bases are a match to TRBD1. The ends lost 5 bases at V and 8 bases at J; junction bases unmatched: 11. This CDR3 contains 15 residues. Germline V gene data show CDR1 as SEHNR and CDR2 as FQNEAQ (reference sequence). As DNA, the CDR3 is TGTGCCAGCAGCACACAGGGGAACAGGGACGAAAAACTGTTTTTT. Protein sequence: CASSTQGNRDEKLFF.

The DNA of the CDR3 is TGTGCCAGCTCACCACCGCGGACAGGGGTTGAGACCCAGTACTTC. This encodes CASSPPRTGVETQYF. The chain links TRBV18 to TRBJ2-5; 9 positions agree with TRBD1. This CDR3 is 15 amino acids long. V shed 0 bases, J shed 5 bases, and the junction held 4 bases outside the gene matches. The germline CDR1 and CDR2 sequences are KGHSH and LQKENI.